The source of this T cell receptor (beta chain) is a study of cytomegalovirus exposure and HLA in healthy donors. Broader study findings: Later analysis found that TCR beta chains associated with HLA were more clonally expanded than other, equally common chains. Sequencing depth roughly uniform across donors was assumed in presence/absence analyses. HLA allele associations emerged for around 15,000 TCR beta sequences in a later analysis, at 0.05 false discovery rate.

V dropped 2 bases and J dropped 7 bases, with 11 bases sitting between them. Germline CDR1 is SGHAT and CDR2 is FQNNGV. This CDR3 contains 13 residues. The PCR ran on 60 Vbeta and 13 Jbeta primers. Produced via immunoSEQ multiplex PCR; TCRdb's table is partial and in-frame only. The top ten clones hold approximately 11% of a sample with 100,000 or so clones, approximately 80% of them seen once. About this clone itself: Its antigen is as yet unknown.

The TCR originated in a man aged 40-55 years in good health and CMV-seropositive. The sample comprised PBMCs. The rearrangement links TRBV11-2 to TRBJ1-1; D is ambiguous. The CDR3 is CASSLKDSGEAFF. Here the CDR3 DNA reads TGTGCCAGCAGCTTAAAGGACTCGGGTGAAGCTTTCTTT. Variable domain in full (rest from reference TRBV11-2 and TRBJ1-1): EAGVAQSPRYKIIEKRQSVAFWCNPISGHATLYWYQQILGQGPKLLIQFQNNGVVDDSQLPKDRFSAERLKGVDSTLKIQPAKLEDSAVYLCASSLKDSGEAFFGQGTRLTVV.